This TCR beta chain came from a study of blood T cell repertoires in COVID-19. Study-wide context: PBMCs, B-cell-depleted T cells, or T cells were the source of the cDNA or gDNA that made up the material.

The data were produced by immunoSEQ multiplex PCR, yet TCRdb's version contains in-frame clones alone and is incomplete. This table has fewer than 350,000 clones, roughly 86% appearing once. Trimming pared 10 bases from V and 1 base from J, leaving 10 bases between. The CDR3 has 13 residues. The V gene's germline CDR1 is SNHLY and CDR2 FYNNEI. Recruited during active infection, patients (from Seattle) were subsequently followed longitudinally. The chain has TRBV2 and TRBJ2-2; D might be TRBD2 (6 bases). The sequence was collected from a man aged 30 to 45 with COVID-19, enrolled during active disease. The sequenced sample was peripheral blood. This chain's CDR3 is CATSGWNTGELFF. In DNA, the CDR3 is TGTGCCACCAGCGGGTGGAACACCGGGGAGCTGTTTTTT.